One and the same sample provided the 7 T cell receptor beta chains below, sequenced in a study of cytomegalovirus exposure and HLA in healthy donors. Clones were read by immunoSEQ multiplex PCR, and TCRdb kept only the in-frame ones, dropping some. The table includes 250,000 to 400,000 clones, roughly 87% detected once. Source material: PBMCs. These receptor sequences come from a man aged 25 to 40 in good health and CMV-seronegative.

The chain has TRBV4-3 and TRBJ1-5; maybe TRBD1 (6 bases). V lost 0 bases, J lost 6 bases, and 15 bases lay in between. The CDR3 runs 16 residues. CDR1 is LGHNA and CDR2 is YSLEER in the germline V gene. In nucleotides, the CDR3 is TGCGCCAGCAGCCAAGATCGGGCACAGGGTGTTCAGCCCCAGCATTTT. Translating gives CASSQDRAQGVQPQHF.

The gene calls are TRBV7-6 and TRBJ2-5, with 7 nucleotides matching TRBD1. J was trimmed by 5 bases and V by 5 bases; bases with no gene match: 8. Germline V gene sequence: CDR1 SGHVS, CDR2 FNYEAQ. CDR3 length equals 14 residues. CDR3 bases: TGTGCCAGCAGCCACAGGGGAGCCCTGGAGACCCAGTACTTC. Translation gives CASSHRGALETQYF.

The table lists this clone with a few counts. The chain carries TRBV27 and TRBJ1-2, with 7 nucleotides matching TRBD1. V lost 2 bases, J lost 5 bases, and 2 bases stayed unmatched. The CDR3 is made up of 13 amino acids. Germline-derived CDR1 and CDR2 are MNHEY and SMNVEV (reference sequence). CDR3 in DNA: TGTGCCAGCAGTTTAGCCAGGGGGTATGGCTACACCTTC. It specifies CASSLARGYGYTF.

On this clone itself: The junction and the germline gene differ at one end; a read error may be behind it. The J gene is TRBJ2-1, the V gene TRBV9, with a weak D call TRBD1 (7 bases). The CDR3 covers 18 residues. In germline, CDR1 is SGDLS, CDR2 YYNGEE. The CDR3 bases are TGTGCCAGCACCGAGACAGGGAGGAGACTACGTGGCTACGATGAGCAGTTCTTC. Amino acid sequence: CASTETGRRLRGYDEQFF.

The J gene is TRBJ2-7, the V gene TRBV2; D call uncertain. V was cut by 8 bases and J by 1 base, with 12 bases left in between. The CDR3 consists of 13 residues. The germline CDR1 and CDR2 sequences are SNHLY and FYNNEI. The CDR3 coding sequence is TGTGCCAGCTCAATACATCAGTCCTACGAGCAGTACTTC. This translates into CASSIHQSYEQYF.

V gene TRBV7-8 combines with J gene TRBJ2-1; 8 bases align to TRBD1. Germline V lookup: CDR1 SGHVS, CDR2 FQNEAQ. The V gene end was trimmed by 10 bases and the J gene end by 7 bases; junction bases not matched to a gene: 6. The CDR3 length is 12 residues. CDR3 nucleotides: TGTGCCACCCAGGGGGCGCGGAATGAGCAGTTCTTC. It translates to CATQGARNEQFF.

The chain uses TRBV5-1 and TRBJ2-3, with D possibly matching TRBD2 (5 bases). The CDR3 consists of 15 residues. V was cut by 2 bases and J by 3 bases, with 13 bases left in between. Germline assignment: CDR1 SGHRS and CDR2 YFSETQ. The CDR3 reads CASSLTQRRTDTQYF. The CDR3 nucleotides are TGCGCCAGCAGCTTAACGCAGCGGAGAACAGATACGCAGTATTTT.